This record covers a single TCR beta chain. Its specificity is not known. This entry belongs to a study of T cell repertoires in cytomegalovirus infection. For the study at large: The authors relied on CMV epitopes, both recently identified HLA-C-restricted and well-studied HLA-B-restricted.

Losses at the gene ends were 3 bases for V and 6 bases for J; bases not matched to a gene: 10. Germline V gives CDR1 DFQATT, CDR2 SNEGSKA (reference sequence). The CDR3 is made up of 14 amino acids. Whole-study findings and limits: CMV-specific HLA-C-restricted TCR beta clonotypes dominated the ex vivo response.

TCRdb fed the reads into MiXCR, producing one record per CDR3 protein. Here the sample spans some 800,000 distinct CDR3 sequences, about 29% being singletons. The origin of this receptor is a human donor in good health (CMV status not recorded). Some clones in this sample may be carry-over from other donors' samples. This chain uses TRBV20-1 with TRBJ1-2, with 7 bases that match TRBD1. Specimen: cultured CD8+ T cells from PBMCs, collected from culture after CMV antigen stimulation. The CDR3 sequence: CSARERQGLDGYTF. DNA for the CDR3: TGCAGTGCTAGGGAAAGACAGGGTTTAGATGGCTACACCTTC.